The clone carrying this TCR beta chain was recorded a few times. Germline CDR1 reads SEHNR; CDR2 reads FQNEAQ (reference sequence). The V and J ends lost 5 bases and 5 bases respectively, with 15 bases between them. The CDR3 totals 14 residues. Each CDR3 protein is one row after TCRdb ran MiXCR on the 5' RACE reads. Of approximately 44,000 distinct CDR3 sequences in the sample, 25% to 35% are singletons; the top ten hold roughly 4%. Memory CD4+ T cells were sorted as CD4+CD45RO+CD25- cells. Sequencing was performed on memory CD4+ T cells sorted from a lymph node. Subset in this sample: memory CD4+ T cells, CD4+CD45RO+CD25-. This chain connects TRBV7-9 to TRBJ1-2, with D maybe TRBD1 (6 bases). The sequence was obtained from a female donor with breast cancer. This CDR3 reads CASSAGGGVYGYTF. The CDR3 DNA reads TGTGCCAGCAGCGCCGGGGGGGGCGTTTATGGCTACACCTTC. Supplemented by reference TRBV7-9 and TRBJ1-2, the full variable domain reads DTGVSQNPRHKITKRGQNVTFRCDPISEHNRLYWYRQTLGQGPEFLTYFQNEAQLEKSRLLSDRFSAERPKGSFSTLEIQRTEQGDSAMYLCASSAGGGVYGYTFGSGTRLTVV.